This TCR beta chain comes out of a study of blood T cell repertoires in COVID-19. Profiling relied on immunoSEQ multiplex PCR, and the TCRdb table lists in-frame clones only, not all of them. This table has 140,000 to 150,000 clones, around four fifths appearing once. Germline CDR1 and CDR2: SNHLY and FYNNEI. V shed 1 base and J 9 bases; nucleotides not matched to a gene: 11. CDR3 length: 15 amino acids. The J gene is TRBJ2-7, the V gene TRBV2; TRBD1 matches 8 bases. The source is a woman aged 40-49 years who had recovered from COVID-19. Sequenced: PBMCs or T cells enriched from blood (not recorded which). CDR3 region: CASSEDRTGPGRQYF. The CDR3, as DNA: TGTGCCAGCAGTGAAGACAGGACAGGGCCGGGTCGGCAGTACTTC.